This T cell receptor (beta chain) stems from a study of CD8 T cells in ankylosing spondylitis. Study-level results: Disease-linked clones bore a CD8+ phenotype, appearing relatively rarely in peripheral blood. Reactive arthritis synovial fluid and blood were previously reported to contain some motif variants.

CDR3 length: 13 amino acids. CDR1 and CDR2 from the germline V gene are SQVTM and ANQGSEA. The J segment lost 7 bases and the V segment lost 5 bases, leaving 7 bases of the junction unmatched. There are many counts of this clonotype. No antigen is known for it. MiXCR, applied by TCRdb to the 5' RACE reads, yields one record per CDR3 protein. Among under 250,000 distinct CDR3 sequences listed, approximately 8% were seen once. The chain joins TRBV29-1 to TRBJ1-2; TRBD1 agrees at 10 bases. Source material: blood, either unsorted or a sorted T cell fraction (not recorded which). The receptor was derived from a female donor with ankylosing spondylitis or in good health (not recorded which). The CDR3 sequence: CSVSDRGLGGYTF. CDR3 nucleotide sequence: TGCAGCGTTTCGGACAGGGGGTTGGGTGGCTACACCTTC. Based on the CDR3 plus reference TRBV29-1 and TRBJ1-2, the full variable domain is SAVISQKPSRDICQRGTSLTIQCQVDSQVTMMFWYRQQPGQSLTLIATANQGSEATYESGFVIDKFPISRPNLTFSTLTVSNMSPEDSSIYLCSVSDRGLGGYTFGSGTRLTVV.